This T cell receptor (beta chain) was documented in a study of coeliac disease. Study background: The study queried TRBV7-2 bias without high-resolution HLA data.

The method was immunoSEQ multiplex PCR; TCRdb's version includes in-frame clones alone and lacks a portion of them. The sample consists of over 3,500 clones, more than 45% of them appearing once. Only a few counts were recorded for this clone. What it binds is unknown. Unmatched junction bases numbered 18, after V lost 5 bases and J lost 6 bases. Germline CDR1 reads SGHVS; CDR2 reads FQNEAQ. The CDR3 spans 17 residues. Study-wide points: Few TRB amino acid sequences were shared between samples; most were unique.

V and J are TRBV7-8 and TRBJ1-2; 7 bases align to TRBD1. This TCR came from a human donor with active celiac disease. Specimen: intraepithelial lymphocytes from the gut. The CDR3, as DNA: TGTGCCAGCAGCCCCTTACGCCGACAGGGCCTTTTTAATGGCTACACCTTC. Its translation: CASSPLRRQGLFNGYTF. Full variable domain (outside the CDR3, taken from reference TRBV7-8 and TRBJ1-2): GAGVSQSPRYKVAKRGQDVALRCDPISGHVSLFWYQQALGQGPEFLTYFQNEAQLDKSGLPSDRFFAERPEGSVSTLKIQRTQQEDSAVYLCASSPLRRQGLFNGYTFGSGTRLTVV.